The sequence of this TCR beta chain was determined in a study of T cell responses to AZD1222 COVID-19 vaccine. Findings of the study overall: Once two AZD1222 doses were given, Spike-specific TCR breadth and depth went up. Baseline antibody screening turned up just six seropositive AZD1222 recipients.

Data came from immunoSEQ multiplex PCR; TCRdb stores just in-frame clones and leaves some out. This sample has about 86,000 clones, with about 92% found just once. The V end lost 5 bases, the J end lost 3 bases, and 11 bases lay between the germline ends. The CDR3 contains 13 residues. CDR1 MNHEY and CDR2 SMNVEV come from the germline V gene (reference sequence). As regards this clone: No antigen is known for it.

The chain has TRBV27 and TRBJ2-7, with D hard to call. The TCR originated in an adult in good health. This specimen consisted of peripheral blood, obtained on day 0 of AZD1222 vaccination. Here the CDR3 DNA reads TGTGCCAGCAGTCTCGGATCAAACTACGAGCAGTACTTC. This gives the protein CASSLGSNYEQYF.